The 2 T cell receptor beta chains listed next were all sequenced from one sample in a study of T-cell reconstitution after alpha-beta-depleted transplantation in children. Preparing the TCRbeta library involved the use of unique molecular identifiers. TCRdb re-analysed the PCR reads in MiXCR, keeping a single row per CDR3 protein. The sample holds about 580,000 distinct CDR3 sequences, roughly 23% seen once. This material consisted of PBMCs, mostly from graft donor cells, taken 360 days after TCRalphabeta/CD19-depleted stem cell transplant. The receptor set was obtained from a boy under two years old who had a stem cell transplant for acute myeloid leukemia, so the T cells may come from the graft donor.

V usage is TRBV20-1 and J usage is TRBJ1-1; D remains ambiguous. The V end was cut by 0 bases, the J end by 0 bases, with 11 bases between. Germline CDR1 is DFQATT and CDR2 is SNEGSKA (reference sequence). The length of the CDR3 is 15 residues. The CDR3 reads CSARDPSRLNTEAFF. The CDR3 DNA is TGCAGTGCTAGAGATCCCAGCCGCCTGAACACTGAAGCTTTCTTT.

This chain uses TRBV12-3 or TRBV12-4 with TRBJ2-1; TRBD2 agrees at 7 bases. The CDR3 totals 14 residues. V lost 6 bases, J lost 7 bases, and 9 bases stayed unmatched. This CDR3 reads CASSHSGGGNEQFF. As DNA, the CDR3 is TGTGCCAGCAGCCATTCTGGCGGGGGTAATGAGCAGTTCTTC.